This TCR beta chain was identified during a study of blood T cell repertoires in COVID-19. Study in general: T cells, B-cell-depleted T cells, or PBMCs supplied cDNA or gDNA.

Some clones are missing from TCRdb's copy, which holds only in-frame ones; the method was immunoSEQ multiplex PCR. The table lists 100,000 to 150,000 clones, roughly 86% of them singletons, with over 10% in the top ten. The CDR3 is made up of 14 amino acids. Germline-derived CDR1 and CDR2 are SNHLY and FYNNEI. With V trimmed by 6 bases and J by 5 bases, 9 bases remained unmatched. This chain joins TRBV2 and TRBJ2-5; TRBD1 agrees at 7 bases. The source of this sequence is a woman in her 70s with COVID-19, enrolled during active disease. Sequences were obtained from peripheral blood. CDR3 nucleotides: TGTGCCAGCAGGAGACAGGGATTCCAGGAGACCCAGTACTTC. Translating gives CASRRQGFQETQYF. The full variable domain, rest sourced from reference TRBV2 and TRBJ2-5, is EPEVTQTPSHQVTQMGQEVILRCVPISNHLYFYWYRQILGQKVEFLVSFYNNEISEKSEIFDDQFSVERPDGSNFTLKIRSTKLEDSAMYFCASRRQGFQETQYFGPGTRLLVL.